This TCR beta chain is from a study of shared clonotypes between healthy human individuals. Study conclusions and caveats: It was observed that approximately 5% of naive CD4 clonotypes were shared across several donors. Sharing of clonotypes among donors was expected to vary with sequencing depth. Relative to their counterparts shared across all four donors, non-shared clonotypes exhibited diminished generation probabilities.

Naive CD8 cells lacked CD45RO and underwent positive selection for CCR7, leaving out terminally differentiated effector memory CD45RA+ cells. Caucasian adults residing in Nashville, Tennessee made up all the donors. With 4 bases clipped from V and 8 bases from J, the junction kept 9 bases outside the gene matches. This CDR3 is built from 16 residues. Germline V CDR1 and CDR2: MNHEY, SMNVEV (reference sequence). With regard to this clone: The antigen is undetermined.

Clones were read by immunoSEQ multiplex PCR, and TCRdb kept only the in-frame ones, dropping some. This sample carries hundreds of thousands of clones, about 91% of them seen once, and the ten largest clones take approximately 25%. The V gene is TRBV27, the J gene TRBJ2-1; 12 bases agree with TRBD2. The TCR was taken from a man aged 30-40 years in good health. Source material: naive CD8+ T cells sorted from blood. The CDR3 reads CASSSSSGRAVDEQFF. The CDR3 DNA reads as TGTGCCAGCAGTTCATCTAGCGGGAGGGCCGTCGATGAGCAGTTCTTC.